The entry below describes one T cell receptor beta chain. The antigen is undetermined. The CDR3 consists of 14 residues. V dropped 3 bases and J dropped 3 bases, with 15 bases sitting between them. Germline V gene data show CDR1 as DFQATT and CDR2 as SNEGSKA (reference sequence). These data come from a study of post-analysis software for immune sequencing data. Overall study context: The cohort encompassed relapsing-remitting, secondary progressive and progressive-relapsing multiple sclerosis disease courses.

The authors incorporated unique molecular identifiers into the TCR beta cDNA libraries. MiXCR, applied by TCRdb to the PCR reads, yields one record per CDR3 protein. The sample shows over 150,000 distinct CDR3 sequences, around 36% of them seen only once. General study points: Controls' normalized Chao1 diversity significantly exceeded that of multiple sclerosis patients. The F measure placed samples prepared in the same batch into strongly shared clusters. Comparison of patients with controls showed 5 or 6 TRBV segments more frequent in patients, TRBV5-6, TRBV5-1 and TRBV20-1 among them.

The source was blood, collected after autologous hematopoietic stem cell transplantation. The receptor comes from a girl aged 5-17 years with multiple sclerosis. The rearrangement joins TRBV20-1 to TRBJ2-7; D may be TRBD2 (6 bases). CDR3 protein: CSASLPGLNYEQYF. CDR3 bases: TGCAGTGCTAGCCTCCCGGGACTGAACTACGAGCAGTACTTC.